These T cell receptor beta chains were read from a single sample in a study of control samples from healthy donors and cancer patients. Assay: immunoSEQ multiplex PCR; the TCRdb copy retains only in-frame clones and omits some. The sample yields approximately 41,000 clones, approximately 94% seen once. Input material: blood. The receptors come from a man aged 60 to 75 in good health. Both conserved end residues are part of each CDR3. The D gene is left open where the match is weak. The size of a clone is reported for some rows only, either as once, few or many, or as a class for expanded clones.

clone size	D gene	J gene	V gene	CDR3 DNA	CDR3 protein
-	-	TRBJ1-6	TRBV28	TGTGCCAGCCACGAGGGTATACGTTCACCCCTCCACTTT	CASHEGIRSPLHF
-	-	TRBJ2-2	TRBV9	TGTGCCAGCAATCTCGGCGGGAACACCGGGGAGCTGTTTTTT	CASNLGGNTGELFF
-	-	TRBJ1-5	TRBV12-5	TGTGCTAGTGGTTTGGTACCAGGGCATCAGCCCCAGCATTTT	CASGLVPGHQPQHF
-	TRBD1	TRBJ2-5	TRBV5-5	TGTGCCAGCAGCCCCCGACAGGGTCAGTATGAGACCCAGTACTTC	CASSPRQGQYETQYF
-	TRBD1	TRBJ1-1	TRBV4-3	TGCGCCAGCAGCCAAGCCCTGGACAGGGGGACCTCTGGAGCTTTCTTT	CASSQALDRGTSGAFF
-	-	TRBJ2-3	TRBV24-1	TGTGCCACCAGTTCCAGCACAGATACGCAGTATTTT	CATSSSTDTQYF
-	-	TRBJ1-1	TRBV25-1	TGTGCCAGCAGTTCCAGACCTTCGAACACTGAAGCTTTCTTT	CASSSRPSNTEAFF
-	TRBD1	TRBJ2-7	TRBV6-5	TGTGCCAGCAGTTACCGGGACAGGGTGGGGGAGCAGTACTTC	CASSYRDRVGEQYF
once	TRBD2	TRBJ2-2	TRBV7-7	TGTGCTAGCAGCGAGCTGGGGGGGACCGGGGAGCTGTTTTTT	CASSELGGTGELFF
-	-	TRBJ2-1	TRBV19	TGTGCCAGTAGTATAGTAGGTGGGGAGCAGTTCTTC	CASSIVGGEQFF
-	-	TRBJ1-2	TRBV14	TGTGCCAGCAGCCAAGAACAGGGTGACTATGGCTACACCTTC	CASSQEQGDYGYTF
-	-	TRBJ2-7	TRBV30	TGTGCCTGGAGTGACCCCTCCCTAATCGGGTACGAGCAGTACTTC	CAWSDPSLIGYEQYF
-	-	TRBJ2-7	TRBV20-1	TGCAGTGCTAGTCGTGGGAACTACGAGCAGTACTTC	CSASRGNYEQYF
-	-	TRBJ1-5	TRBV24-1	TGTGCCACCAGTGACCTCAGTAGCAATCAGCCCCAGCATTTT	CATSDLSSNQPQHF
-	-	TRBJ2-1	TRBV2	TGTGCCAGCAGGGATACAGGAGCCGTCTACAATGAGCAGTTCTTC	CASRDTGAVYNEQFF
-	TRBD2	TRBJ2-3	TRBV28	TGTGCCAGCACCATGGGCGGGGGGCGAGATACGCAGTATTTT	CASTMGGGRDTQYF
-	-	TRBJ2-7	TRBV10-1	TGCGCCAGCAGTGAAGGCGGCTGGGCCGAGCAGTACTTC	CASSEGGWAEQYF
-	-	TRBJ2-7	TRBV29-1	TGCAGCGCCGGGGACGTCCACGAGCAGTACTTC	CSAGDVHEQYF
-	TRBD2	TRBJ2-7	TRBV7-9	TGTGCCAGCAGCTTAAGCGGGACCTCCTACGAGCAGTACTTC	CASSLSGTSYEQYF
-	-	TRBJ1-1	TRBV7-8	TGTGCCAGCAGCACTGACAGTACGAACACTGAAGCTTTCTTT	CASSTDSTNTEAFF